The 7 T cell receptor beta chains in this list originate from one sample, sequenced in a study of blood T cell repertoires in COVID-19. Assay: immunoSEQ multiplex PCR; the TCRdb copy retains only in-frame clones and omits some. The table has some 60,000 clones, about 87% seen once. The sequencing input was peripheral blood. These receptors were collected from a human donor with active COVID-19. The donor label of this sample is uncertain.

V and J are TRBV21-1 and TRBJ2-1; the table's D call of TRBD1 was not tested on the DNA. TRBV21-1 corresponds to a pseudogene. The length of the CDR3 is 17 residues. The CDR3 region is CASSQYWRGRIDNEQFF. As DNA, the CDR3 is TGTGCCAGCAGCCAATACTGGAGGGGGCGAATCGACAATGAGCAGTTCTTC.

The gene calls are TRBV6-2 or TRBV6-3 and TRBJ2-7, with D possibly matching TRBD1 (6 bases). The germline CDR1 and CDR2 sequences are MNHEY and SVGEGT. Deletions cut 6 bases from V and 4 bases from J, with 19 bases between. The length of the CDR3 is 15 residues. The CDR3 reads CASSRLRTALYEQYF. The CDR3 DNA reads as TGTGCCAGCAGCCGACTAAGGACAGCCCTATACGAGCAGTACTTC.

The chain links TRBV2 to TRBJ1-5; D is ambiguous. Trimming removed 8 bases at V and 6 bases at J, with 11 bases between. Germline-derived CDR1 and CDR2 are SNHLY and FYNNEI. The CDR3 contains 12 residues. CDR3 residues: CASVGEGQPQHF. The CDR3 DNA is TGTGCCAGCGTGGGTGAGGGTCAGCCCCAGCATTTT.

The chain employs TRBV3-1 (or the pseudogene TRBV3-2) and TRBJ2-7; no firm D call. V was shortened by 0 bases and J by 2 bases, with 8 bases between the two germline ends. The CDR3 has 14 residues. CDR1 is LGHDT and CDR2 is YNNKEL in the germline V gene (reference sequence). The CDR3 loop is CASSQDSRPYEQYF. CDR3 nucleotides: TGTGCCAGCAGCCAAGATAGCAGACCCTACGAGCAGTACTTC.

The chain employs TRBV28 and TRBJ2-2, with a possible D match to TRBD2 (6 bases). Trimming pared 10 bases from V and 6 bases from J, leaving 18 bases between. Germline V gives CDR1 MDHEN, CDR2 SYDVKM. The CDR3 consists of 14 residues. The CDR3 DNA reads as TGTGCCACGACCAGACTAGTGGGGTCCGGGGAGCTGTTTTTT. It encodes CATTRLVGSGELFF.

V gene TRBV5-1 combines with J gene TRBJ2-3, with D possibly matching TRBD2 (7 bases). CDR3 length equals 15 residues. Trimming removed 5 bases at V and 5 bases at J, with 18 bases between. Germline CDR1 and CDR2: SGHRS and YFSETQ. The CDR3 sequence is CASRPKGGPLDTQYF. For the CDR3, the DNA is TGCGCCAGCAGACCGAAGGGGGGGCCTTTAGATACGCAGTATTTT.

This clone has only one observation. The V gene is TRBV3-1 (or the pseudogene TRBV3-2), the J gene TRBJ1-2; 10 bases line up with TRBD1. V trimming: 4 bases; J trimming: 6 bases; junction bases outside the gene matches: 8. The CDR3 has 15 residues. Germline V lookup: CDR1 LGHDT, CDR2 YNNKEL (reference sequence). The CDR3 DNA reads as TGTGCCAGCAGCCGAAGACAGGGGGCAAGCGATGGCTACACCTTC. This gives the protein CASSRRQGASDGYTF.